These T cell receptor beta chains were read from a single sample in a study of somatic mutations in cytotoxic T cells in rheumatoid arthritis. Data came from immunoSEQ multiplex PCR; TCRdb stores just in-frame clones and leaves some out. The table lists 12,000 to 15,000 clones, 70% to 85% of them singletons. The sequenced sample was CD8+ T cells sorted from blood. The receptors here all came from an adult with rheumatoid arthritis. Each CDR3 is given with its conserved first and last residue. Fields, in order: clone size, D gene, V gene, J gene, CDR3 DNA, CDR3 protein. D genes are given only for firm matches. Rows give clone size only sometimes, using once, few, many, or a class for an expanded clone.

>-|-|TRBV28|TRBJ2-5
TGTGCCAGCAGTTTACGGGAGTTACAAGAGACCCAGTACTTC
CASSLRELQETQYF
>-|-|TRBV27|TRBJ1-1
TGTGCCAGCAGTTTAGGGACATCGAACACTGAAGCTTTCTTT
CASSLGTSNTEAFF
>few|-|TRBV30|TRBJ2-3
TGTGCCCAAACCCCGGACGGCAGAGATACGCAGTATTTT
CAQTPDGRDTQYF
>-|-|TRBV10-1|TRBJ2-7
TGCGCCAGCAGTTCCTACGAGACAGAGGGGTACGAGCAGTACTTC
CASSSYETEGYEQYF
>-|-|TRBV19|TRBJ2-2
TGTGCCAGTAGCCCTCAGGGGAAGGACACCGGGGAGCTGTTTTTT
CASSPQGKDTGELFF
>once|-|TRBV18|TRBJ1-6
TGTGCCAGCTCACCACCGGGCGGAAATAATTCACCCCTCCACTTT
CASSPPGGNNSPLHF
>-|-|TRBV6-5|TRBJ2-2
TGTGCCAGCAGTTACGGACTTAACACCGGGGAGCTGTTTTTT
CASSYGLNTGELFF
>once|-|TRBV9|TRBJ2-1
TGTGCCAGCAGCGTAGCTGGAGGTGGTCTCAATGAGCAGTTCTTC
CASSVAGGGLNEQFF
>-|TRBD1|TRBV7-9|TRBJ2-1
TGTGCCAGCAGCCTGGGACAGGGAGATTACAATGAGCAGTTCTTC
CASSLGQGDYNEQFF
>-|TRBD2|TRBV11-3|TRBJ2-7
TGTGCCAGCAGCGGTGCGGGGGCCTACGAGCAGTACTTC
CASSGAGAYEQYF
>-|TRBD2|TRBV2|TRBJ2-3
TGTGCCAGCAGCATCCTAGCGGGGGCTAGCACAGATACGCAGTATTTT
CASSILAGASTDTQYF
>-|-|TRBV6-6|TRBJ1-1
TGTGCCAGCAGTGTACCCGAAACCATGAACACTGAAGCTTTCTTT
CASSVPETMNTEAFF
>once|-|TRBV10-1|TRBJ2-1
TGCGCCAGCAGTGAGTCGAATTTGAATGAGCAGTTCTTC
CASSESNLNEQFF
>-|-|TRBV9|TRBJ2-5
TGTGCCAGCAGCGTAACAGCCCTGGAGACCCAGTACTTC
CASSVTALETQYF
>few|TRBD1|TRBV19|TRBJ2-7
TGTGCCAGTAGCCCCGGGACAGGGATCTACGAGCAGTACTTC
CASSPGTGIYEQYF
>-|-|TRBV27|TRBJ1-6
TGTGCCAGCATGGACACAAGCTCCTATAATTCACCCCTCCACTTT
CASMDTSSYNSPLHF
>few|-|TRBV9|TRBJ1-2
TGTGCCAGCAGCGGGGCGGGGGATGGCTACACCTTC
CASSGAGDGYTF
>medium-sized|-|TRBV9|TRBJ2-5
TGTGCCAGCAGCGCAAGTGACTCCGGGGAGACCCAGTACTTC
CASSASDSGETQYF
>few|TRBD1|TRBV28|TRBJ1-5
TGTGCCAGCAGTTTAAAGACAGGGGATCAGCCCCAGCATTTT
CASSLKTGDQPQHF
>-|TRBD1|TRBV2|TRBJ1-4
TGTGCCAGCAGTCCCGGGACAGAGGATGAAAAACTGTTTTTT
CASSPGTEDEKLFF
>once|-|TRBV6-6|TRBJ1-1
TGTGCCAGCAGTTACTCGACGAGAGAAGCTTTCTTT
CASSYSTREAFF
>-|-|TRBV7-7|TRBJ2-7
TGTGCTAGCAGCTTAGATGCCAGGTCCTACGAGCAGTACTTC
CASSLDARSYEQYF